The sequence of this TCR beta chain was determined in a study of vaccination and CD4 T cells after COVID-19. The wider study: Cultures that served as controls received a CEFX pool, an HIV-1 Nef pool, or no peptide.

The table lists this clonotype with a few counts. Its target is unknown. Described treatment: approximately 9-day PBMC culture with coronavirus spike peptide pools or control peptides (ViraFEST assay). Peptide pools at 9.5 to 10 ug/ml stimulated roughly 1.9 million PBMCs per well with roughly 10 IU/ml IL-2. The CDR3 totals 15 residues. Germline loops: CDR1 DFQATT, CDR2 SNEGSKA (reference sequence). V lost 6 bases to trimming and J lost 0 bases; unmatched junction nucleotides: 8. The Oncomine TCR Beta short-read assay generated sequence data from the DNA of cultured CD4+ T cells. TCRdb analysed the PCR reads with MiXCR anew, one entry per CDR3 protein. The sample yields approximately 12,000 distinct CDR3 sequences, about half seen once.

The TCR originated in a human donor who had recovered from COVID-19. J is TRBJ2-5 and V is TRBV20-1; 9 bases align to TRBD2. What was sequenced was CD4+ T cells from blood, cultured in vitro. Here the CDR3 DNA reads TGCAGTGCAACGTCCCAGCGGGAGGACCAAGAGACCCAGTACTTC. It translates to CSATSQREDQETQYF.